This TCR beta chain was obtained from a study of blood T cell repertoires in COVID-19. Study information: COVID-19 samples collected from the United States, Italy and Spain covered acute and convalescent phases. PBMCs, B-cell-depleted T cells, or T cells were the source of the cDNA or gDNA that made up the material.

Here immunoSEQ multiplex PCR was the method, and the copy in TCRdb shows in-frame clones only, minus some. Among about 60,000 clones, nearly 85% were seen once, and the ten largest hold roughly 41%. Sequences were obtained from peripheral blood. The TCR comes from a human donor in a cohort sampled during active COVID-19.

Here the CDR3 DNA reads TGTGCCAGCAGGCAAAACAGGGGTACCTACGAGCAGTACTTC. It specifies CASRQNRGTYEQYF. The chain recombines TRBV27 with TRBJ2-7, with 7 nucleotides matching TRBD1. The CDR3 is 14 residues long. The ends lost 6 bases at V and 2 bases at J; junction bases unmatched: 7. Germline-derived CDR1 and CDR2 are MNHEY and SMNVEV (reference sequence).